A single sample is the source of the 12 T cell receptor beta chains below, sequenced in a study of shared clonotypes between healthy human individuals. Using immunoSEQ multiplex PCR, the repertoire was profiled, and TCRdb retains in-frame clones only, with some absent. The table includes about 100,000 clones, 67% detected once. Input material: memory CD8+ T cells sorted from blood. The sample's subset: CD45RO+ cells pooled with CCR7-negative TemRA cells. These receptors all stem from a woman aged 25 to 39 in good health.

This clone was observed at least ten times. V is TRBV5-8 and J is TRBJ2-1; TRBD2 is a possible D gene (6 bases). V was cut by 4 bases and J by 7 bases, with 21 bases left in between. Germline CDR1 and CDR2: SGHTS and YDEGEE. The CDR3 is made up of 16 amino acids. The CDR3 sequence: CASSLVGEASWNEQFF. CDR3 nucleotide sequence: TGTGCCAGCAGCCTGGTAGGGGAGGCCAGTTGGAATGAGCAGTTCTTC.

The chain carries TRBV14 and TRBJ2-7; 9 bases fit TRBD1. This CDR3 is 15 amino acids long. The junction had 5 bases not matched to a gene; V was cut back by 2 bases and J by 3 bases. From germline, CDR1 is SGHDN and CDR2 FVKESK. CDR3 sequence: CASSQRDRAFYEQYF. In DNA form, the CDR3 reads TGTGCCAGCAGCCAACGGGACAGGGCCTTCTACGAGCAGTACTTC.

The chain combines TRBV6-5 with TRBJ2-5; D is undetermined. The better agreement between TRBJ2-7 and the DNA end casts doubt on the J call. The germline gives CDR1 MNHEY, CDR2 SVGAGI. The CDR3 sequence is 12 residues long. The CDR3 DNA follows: TGTGCCAGCGGTGAAGAGCCGTACGAGCAGTACTTC. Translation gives CASGEEPYEQYF.

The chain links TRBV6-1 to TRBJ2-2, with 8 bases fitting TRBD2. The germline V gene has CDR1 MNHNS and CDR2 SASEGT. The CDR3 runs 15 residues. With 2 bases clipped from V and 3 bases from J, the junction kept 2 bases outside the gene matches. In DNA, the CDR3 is TGTGCCAGCAGTGAAACTAGCGGATACACCGGGGAGCTGTTTTTT. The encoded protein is CASSETSGYTGELFF.

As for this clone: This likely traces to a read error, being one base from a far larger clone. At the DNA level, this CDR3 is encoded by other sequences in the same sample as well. CDR3 nucleotides: TGTGCCAGCAGTGACTCGACTGGCGGCCACACAGATACGCAGTATTTT. Protein product: CASSDSTGGHTDTQYF. V usage is TRBV6-4 and J usage is TRBJ2-3, with D unclear. This CDR3 comprises 16 residues. V was pared by 0 bases and J by 2 bases, with 12 bases between. CDR1 is MRHNA and CDR2 is SNTAGT in the germline V gene.

The CDR3 spells CASSPGTSGRVGTGELFF. The CDR3 DNA reads as TGTGCCAGCAGCCCCGGGACTAGCGGGAGGGTTGGCACCGGGGAGCTGTTTTTT. The rearrangement joins TRBV27 to TRBJ2-2; the match to TRBD2 covers 16 bases. The CDR3 length is 18 residues. The V segment lost 6 bases and the J segment 4 bases; nucleotides outside the gene matches: 8. Germline CDR1 reads MNHEY; CDR2 reads SMNVEV (reference sequence).

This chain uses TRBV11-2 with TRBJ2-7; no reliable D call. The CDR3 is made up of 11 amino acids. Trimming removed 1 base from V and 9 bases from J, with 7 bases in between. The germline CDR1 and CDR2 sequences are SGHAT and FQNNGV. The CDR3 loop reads CASSLGARQYF. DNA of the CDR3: TGTGCCAGCAGCTTAGGAGCCCGGCAGTACTTC.

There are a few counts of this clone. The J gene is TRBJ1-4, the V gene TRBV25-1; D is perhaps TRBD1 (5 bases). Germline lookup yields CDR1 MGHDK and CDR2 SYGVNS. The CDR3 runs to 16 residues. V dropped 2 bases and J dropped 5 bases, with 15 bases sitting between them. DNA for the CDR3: TGTGCCAGCAGTGAAAACATATGGGGCAGGAATGAAAAACTGTTTTTT. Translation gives CASSENIWGRNEKLFF.

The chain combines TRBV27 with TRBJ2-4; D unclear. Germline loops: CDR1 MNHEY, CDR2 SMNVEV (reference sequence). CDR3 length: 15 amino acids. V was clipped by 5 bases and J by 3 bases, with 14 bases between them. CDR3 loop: CASSLRSLGKNIQYF. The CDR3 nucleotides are TGTGCCAGCAGTCTACGCTCCCTCGGCAAAAACATTCAGTACTTC.

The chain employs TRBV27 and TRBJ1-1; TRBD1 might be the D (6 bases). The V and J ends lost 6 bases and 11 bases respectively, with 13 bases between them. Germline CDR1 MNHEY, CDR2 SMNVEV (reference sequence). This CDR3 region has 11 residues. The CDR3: CASRIQGVAFF. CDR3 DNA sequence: TGTGCCAGCAGGATACAGGGAGTCGCTTTCTTT.

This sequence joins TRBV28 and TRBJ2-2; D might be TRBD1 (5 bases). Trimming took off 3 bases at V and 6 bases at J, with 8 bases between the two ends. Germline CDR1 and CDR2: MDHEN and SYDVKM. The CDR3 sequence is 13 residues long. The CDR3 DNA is TGTGCCAGCAGTTTTATAGGGGCCGGGGAGCTGTTTTTT. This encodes CASSFIGAGELFF.

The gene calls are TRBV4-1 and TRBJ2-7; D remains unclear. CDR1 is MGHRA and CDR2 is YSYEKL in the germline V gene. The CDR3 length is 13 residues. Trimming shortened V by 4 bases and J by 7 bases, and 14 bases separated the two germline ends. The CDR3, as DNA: TGCGCCAGCAGCCTGGCCCCATGGTTTGAGCAGTACTTC. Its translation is CASSLAPWFEQYF.